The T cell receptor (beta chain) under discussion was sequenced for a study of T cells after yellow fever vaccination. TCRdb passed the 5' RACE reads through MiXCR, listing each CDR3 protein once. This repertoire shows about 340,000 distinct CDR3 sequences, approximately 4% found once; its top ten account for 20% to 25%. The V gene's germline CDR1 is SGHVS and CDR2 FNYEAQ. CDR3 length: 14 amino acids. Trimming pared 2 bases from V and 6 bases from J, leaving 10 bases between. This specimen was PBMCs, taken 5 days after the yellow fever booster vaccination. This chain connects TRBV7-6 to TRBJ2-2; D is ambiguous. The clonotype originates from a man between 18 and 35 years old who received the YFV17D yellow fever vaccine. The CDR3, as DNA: TGTGCCAGCAGCTTAATCACGGGCCCCGGGGAGCTGTTTTTT. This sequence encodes CASSLITGPGELFF.